Listed below are T cell receptor beta chains from one sample, sequenced in a study of CD4+ T cells in melanoma. The table came from immunoSEQ multiplex PCR; TCRdb's copy has only in-frame clones and leaves some out. The data show about 140,000 clones, with approximately 91% seen just once and less than 2% held by the top ten. Receptor source: a human donor with melanoma. Both conserved end residues are part of each CDR3. Each record gives: D gene, V gene, clone size, J gene, CDR3 DNA, CDR3 protein. A D gene is named only where the DNA matches it firmly. Clone size is shown for a subset of rows, as once, few, many or a class of expanded clone.

D gene: NA; V gene: TRBV4-2; clone size: NA; J gene: TRBJ1-5; CDR3 DNA: TGTGCCAGCAGCCAAGACCCCTCGGGGCGTCAGCCCCAGCATTTT; CDR3 protein: CASSQDPSGRQPQHF
D gene: TRBD1; V gene: TRBV5-8; clone size: NA; J gene: TRBJ2-1; CDR3 DNA: TGTGCCAGCAGCCCGACAGGGGGGTCCTACAATGAGCAGTTCTTC; CDR3 protein: CASSPTGGSYNEQFF
D gene: NA; V gene: TRBV30; clone size: once; J gene: TRBJ1-1; CDR3 DNA: TGTGCCTGGGCAGAGAACACTGAAGCTTTCTTT; CDR3 protein: CAWAENTEAFF
D gene: NA; V gene: TRBV2; clone size: NA; J gene: TRBJ2-3; CDR3 DNA: TGTGCCAGCAGTGGCGGGACGCGCACAGATACGCAGTATTTT; CDR3 protein: CASSGGTRTDTQYF
D gene: NA; V gene: TRBV7-9; clone size: NA; J gene: TRBJ2-3; CDR3 DNA: TGTGCCAGCAGCCTCCTCACAGATACGCAGTATTTT; CDR3 protein: CASSLLTDTQYF
D gene: NA; V gene: TRBV15; clone size: NA; J gene: TRBJ1-6; CDR3 DNA: TGTGCCACCAGCAGAGATCAGGCATCACCCCTCCACTTT; CDR3 protein: CATSRDQASPLHF
D gene: NA; V gene: TRBV15; clone size: NA; J gene: TRBJ1-2; CDR3 DNA: TGTGCCACCAGCAGACCACCGAACTATGGCTACACCTTC; CDR3 protein: CATSRPPNYGYTF
D gene: TRBD1; V gene: TRBV6-6; clone size: NA; J gene: TRBJ2-1; CDR3 DNA: TGTGCCAGCAGTTACCCGGGACAGGGATCTCGGGAGCAGTTCTTC; CDR3 protein: CASSYPGQGSREQFF
D gene: TRBD1; V gene: TRBV7-9; clone size: NA; J gene: TRBJ1-1; CDR3 DNA: TGTGCCAGCAGCTTAACGGGACAGACGAACACTGAAGCTTTCTTT; CDR3 protein: CASSLTGQTNTEAFF
D gene: TRBD2; V gene: TRBV5-1; clone size: NA; J gene: TRBJ2-1; CDR3 DNA: TGCGCCAGCAGCTTGGGTGCGGGGGGGGTCAATGAGCAGTTCTTC; CDR3 protein: CASSLGAGGVNEQFF
D gene: NA; V gene: TRBV15; clone size: NA; J gene: TRBJ2-5; CDR3 DNA: TGTGCCACCAGCAGAGATTTCGCGGGGAGTGGCCAAGAGACCCAGTACTTC; CDR3 protein: CATSRDFAGSGQETQYF
D gene: NA; V gene: TRBV7-2; clone size: NA; J gene: TRBJ1-5; CDR3 DNA: TGTGCCAGCAGCTCCCCTACTCAGCCCCAGCATTTT; CDR3 protein: CASSSPTQPQHF
D gene: NA; V gene: TRBV5-6; clone size: NA; J gene: TRBJ2-5; CDR3 DNA: TGTGCCAGCAGTTATACAGGGAGGGAGACCCAGTACTTC; CDR3 protein: CASSYTGRETQYF
D gene: NA; V gene: TRBV5-1; clone size: NA; J gene: TRBJ2-5; CDR3 DNA: TGCGCCAGCAGCTACGAACTAGCCCCTGCGGAGACCCAGTACTTC; CDR3 protein: CASSYELAPAETQYF
D gene: NA; V gene: TRBV11-3; clone size: NA; J gene: TRBJ1-1; CDR3 DNA: TGTGCCAGCAGCCTGGGAGGGGTGAACACTGAAGCTTTCTTT; CDR3 protein: CASSLGGVNTEAFF
D gene: NA; V gene: TRBV18; clone size: NA; J gene: TRBJ1-4; CDR3 DNA: TGTGCCAGCTCACCCCTTGCAACTAATGAAAAACTGTTTTTT; CDR3 protein: CASSPLATNEKLFF
D gene: NA; V gene: TRBV2; clone size: NA; J gene: TRBJ1-6; CDR3 DNA: TGTGCCAGCAGTGAGGCAGCCTACTATTCACCCCTCCACTTT; CDR3 protein: CASSEAAYYSPLHF
D gene: TRBD2; V gene: TRBV5-1; clone size: NA; J gene: TRBJ2-1; CDR3 DNA: TGCGCCAGCAGCAGCGGGACTAGCGGGGGGGGCAATGAGCAGTTCTTC; CDR3 protein: CASSSGTSGGGNEQFF
D gene: NA; V gene: TRBV5-5; clone size: NA; J gene: TRBJ2-4; CDR3 DNA: TGTGCCAGCAGTGTACCGGCCGGGAACATTCAGTACTTC; CDR3 protein: CASSVPAGNIQYF
D gene: NA; V gene: TRBV18; clone size: NA; J gene: TRBJ1-5; CDR3 DNA: TGTGCCAGCTCCAATGGGGGCAATCAGCCCCAGCATTTT; CDR3 protein: CASSNGGNQPQHF
D gene: TRBD1; V gene: TRBV5-1; clone size: NA; J gene: TRBJ1-3; CDR3 DNA: TGCGCCAGCAGCGTATCGGGGACAGGGGCTGGAAACACCATATATTTT; CDR3 protein: CASSVSGTGAGNTIYF
D gene: NA; V gene: TRBV5-1; clone size: NA; J gene: TRBJ1-6; CDR3 DNA: TGCGCCAGCAGCTTGGCGGTCGGGGCCGGGAATTCACCCCTCCACTTT; CDR3 protein: CASSLAVGAGNSPLHF
D gene: NA; V gene: TRBV5-6; clone size: NA; J gene: TRBJ1-2; CDR3 DNA: TGTGCCAGCAGCTTGGGGAGGGTGCCTTATGGCTACACCTTC; CDR3 protein: CASSLGRVPYGYTF
D gene: NA; V gene: TRBV18; clone size: NA; J gene: TRBJ2-7; CDR3 DNA: TGTGCCAGCTGCCTACGGGGCTACGACGAGCAGTACTTC; CDR3 protein: CASCLRGYDEQYF
D gene: TRBD2; V gene: TRBV7-2; clone size: NA; J gene: TRBJ2-5; CDR3 DNA: TGTGCCAGCAGCCCGGGACTAGCAGTGGAGACCCAGTACTTC; CDR3 protein: CASSPGLAVETQYF
D gene: NA; V gene: TRBV7-2; clone size: NA; J gene: TRBJ1-2; CDR3 DNA: TGTGCCAGCAGCTATCAGACGGCCAACTATGGCTACACCTTC; CDR3 protein: CASSYQTANYGYTF
D gene: NA; V gene: TRBV11-3; clone size: NA; J gene: TRBJ2-1; CDR3 DNA: TGTGCCAGCAGCTTAGAGGGCTATGGCGAGCAGTTCTTC; CDR3 protein: CASSLEGYGEQFF
D gene: NA; V gene: TRBV5-1; clone size: NA; J gene: TRBJ2-1; CDR3 DNA: TGCGCCAGCAGCTTGGCCTCCGAAGTGAATGAGCAGTTCTTC; CDR3 protein: CASSLASEVNEQFF
D gene: TRBD1; V gene: TRBV19; clone size: NA; J gene: TRBJ1-2; CDR3 DNA: TGTGCCACCACGGGGACAGGACTTGGCGGCTACACCTTC; CDR3 protein: CATTGTGLGGYTF